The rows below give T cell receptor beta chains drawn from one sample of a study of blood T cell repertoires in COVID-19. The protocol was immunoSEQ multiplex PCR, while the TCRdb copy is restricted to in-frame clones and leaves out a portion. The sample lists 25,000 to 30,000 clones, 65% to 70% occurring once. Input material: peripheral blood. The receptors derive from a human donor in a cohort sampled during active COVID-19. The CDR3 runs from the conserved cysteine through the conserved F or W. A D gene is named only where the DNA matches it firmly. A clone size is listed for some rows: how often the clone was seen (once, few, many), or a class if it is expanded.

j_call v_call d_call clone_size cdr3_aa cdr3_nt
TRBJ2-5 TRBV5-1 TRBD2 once CASSLGTSGITQYF TGCGCCAGCAGCTTGGGGACTAGTGGGATAACCCAGTACTTC
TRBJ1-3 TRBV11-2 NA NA CASSLVTVTGNTIYF TGTGCCAGCAGCTTAGTCACAGTCACTGGAAACACCATATATTTT
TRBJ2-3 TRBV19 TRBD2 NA CATQGLATDTQYF TGTGCCACCCAGGGACTAGCCACAGATACGCAGTATTTT
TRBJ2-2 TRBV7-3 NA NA CASSSTGNTGELFF TGTGCCAGCAGCTCGACAGGGAACACCGGGGAGCTGTTTTTT
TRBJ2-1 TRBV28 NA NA CASSLRGGAFRGRSYNEQFF TGTGCCAGCAGTTTACGCGGGGGCGCGTTTAGGGGGAGGTCCTACAATGAGCAGTTCTTC
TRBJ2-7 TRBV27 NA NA CASSLDSRTYEQYF TGTGCCAGCAGTTTAGACAGCCGTACCTACGAGCAGTACTTC
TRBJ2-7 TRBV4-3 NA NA CASSQVGRMPYEQYF TGCGCCAGCAGCCAAGTTGGCAGAATGCCCTACGAGCAGTACTTC
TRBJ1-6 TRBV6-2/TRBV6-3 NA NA CASSYGERRNSPLHF TGTGCCAGCAGTTACGGGGAAAGGAGGAATTCACCCCTCCACTTT
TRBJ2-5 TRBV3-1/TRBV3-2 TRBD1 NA CASSQVTGAETQYF TGTGCCAGCAGCCAAGTGACAGGGGCAGAGACCCAGTACTTC
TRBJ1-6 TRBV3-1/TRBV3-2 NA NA CASSHRDIRSPLHF TGTGCCAGCAGCCACCGGGACATCAGGTCACCCCTCCACTTT
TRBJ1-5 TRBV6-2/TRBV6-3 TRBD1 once CASSSQTGNNQPQHF TGTGCCAGCAGTTCCCAGACAGGGAACAATCAGCCCCAGCATTTT
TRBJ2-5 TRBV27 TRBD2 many CASSLRLAGGPRTQYF TGTGCCAGCAGTTTGAGACTAGCGGGAGGGCCGAGGACCCAGTACTTC
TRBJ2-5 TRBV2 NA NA CASSHRGGETQYF TGTGCCAGCAGCCACAGGGGAGGTGAGACCCAGTACTTC
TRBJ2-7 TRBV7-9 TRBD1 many CASSLTYRGPNEQYF TGTGCCAGCAGCCTCACGTACAGGGGCCCCAACGAGCAGTACTTC
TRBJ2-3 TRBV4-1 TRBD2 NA CASSQDRGLAGVITDTQYF TGCGCCAGCAGCCAAGATAGGGGACTAGCGGGAGTGATCACAGATACGCAGTATTTT
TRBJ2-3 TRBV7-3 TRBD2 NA CASSFDGRDPDTQYF TGTGCCAGCAGTTTCGATGGGAGGGATCCAGATACGCAGTATTTT
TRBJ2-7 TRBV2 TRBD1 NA CASRYRGSYEQYF TGTGCCAGCAGATACAGGGGCTCCTACGAGCAGTACTTC
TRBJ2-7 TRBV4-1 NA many CASSQAGVSSYEQYF TGCGCCAGCAGCCAAGCAGGGGTTAGCTCCTACGAGCAGTACTTC
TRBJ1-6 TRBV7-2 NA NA CASSLVVSAGDSPLHF TGTGCCAGCAGCTTAGTAGTCAGCGCGGGGGATTCACCCCTCCACTTT
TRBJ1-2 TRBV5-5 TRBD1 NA CASSLGGTDINYGYTF TGTGCCAGCAGCTTGGGAGGGACAGATATTAACTATGGCTACACCTTC
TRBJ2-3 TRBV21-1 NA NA CASSKAVTSTDTQYF TGTGCCAGCAGCAAAGCGGTTACTAGCACAGATACGCAGTATTTT
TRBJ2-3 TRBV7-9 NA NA CASSLPPGGTDTQYF TGTGCCAGCAGCTTACCGCCGGGTGGCACAGATACGCAGTATTTT
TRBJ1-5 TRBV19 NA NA CASSPLNQGNGNQPQHF TGTGCCAGTAGTCCTCTAAATCAGGGAAACGGCAATCAGCCCCAGCATTTT
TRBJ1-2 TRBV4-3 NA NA CASSQDLQFSYGYTF TGCGCCAGCAGCCAAGACTTACAGTTTTCCTATGGCTACACCTTC
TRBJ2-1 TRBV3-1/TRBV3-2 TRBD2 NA CASSQGGSGSDEQFF TGTGCCAGCAGCCAAGGGGGAAGCGGGAGCGATGAGCAGTTCTTC
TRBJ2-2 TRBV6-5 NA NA CASSYSRRTGELFF TGTGCCAGCAGTTACTCACGGCGGACCGGGGAGCTGTTTTTT
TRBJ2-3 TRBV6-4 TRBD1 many CASSDGTGGDDTQYF TGTGCCAGCAGTGACGGGACAGGGGGCGATGATACGCAGTATTTT
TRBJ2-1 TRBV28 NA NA CASSGTVNEQFF TGTGCCAGCAGTGGAACAGTCAATGAGCAGTTCTTC
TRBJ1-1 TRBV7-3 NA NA CASSGTPNTEAFF TGTGCCAGCAGCGGGACACCGAACACTGAAGCTTTCTTT
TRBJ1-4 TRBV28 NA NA CASSPGRGNEKLFF TGTGCCAGCAGTCCGGGACGGGGGAATGAAAAACTGTTTTTT
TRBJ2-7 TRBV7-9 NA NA CASSSTGLDYEQYF TGTGCCAGCAGCTCAACAGGGCTCGACTACGAGCAGTACTTC
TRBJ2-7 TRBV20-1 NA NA CSARGVYEQYF TGCAGTGCTAGAGGCGTGTATGAGCAGTACTTC
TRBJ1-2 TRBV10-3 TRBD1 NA CAAFSEATGKNYGYTF TGTGCCGCATTTAGTGAGGCGACAGGGAAGAACTATGGCTACACCTTC
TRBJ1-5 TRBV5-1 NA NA CASSLGTTRDQPQHF TGCGCCAGCAGCCTCGGGACAACCCGGGATCAGCCCCAGCATTTT
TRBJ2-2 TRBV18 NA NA CASSPSQGGELFF TGTGCCAGCTCACCTTCTCAGGGCGGGGAGCTGTTTTTT
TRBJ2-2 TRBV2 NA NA CASSGRVNTGELFF TGTGCCAGCAGTGGCAGGGTGAACACCGGGGAGCTGTTTTTT
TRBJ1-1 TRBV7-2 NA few CAAGQGRVGDTEAFF TGTGCAGCGGGGCAGGGAAGAGTGGGAGACACTGAAGCTTTCTTT
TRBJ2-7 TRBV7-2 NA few CASSPRSSRSYEQYF TGTGCCAGCAGCCCCCGGAGTTCTCGCTCCTACGAGCAGTACTTC
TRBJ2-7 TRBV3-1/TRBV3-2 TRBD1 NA CASSQESQGAYEQYF TGTGCCAGCAGCCAAGAAAGCCAGGGGGCCTACGAGCAGTACTTC
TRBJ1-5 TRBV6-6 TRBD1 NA CASSYGQGNQPQHF TGTGCCAGCAGTTACGGACAGGGGAATCAGCCCCAGCATTTT
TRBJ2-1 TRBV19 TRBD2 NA CASSWGGSYNEQFF TGTGCCAGTAGTTGGGGGGGCTCCTACAATGAGCAGTTCTTC
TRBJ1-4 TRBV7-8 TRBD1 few CASSRDRVKANEKLFF TGTGCCAGCAGCCGGGACAGGGTGAAGGCTAATGAAAAACTGTTTTTT
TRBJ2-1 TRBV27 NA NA CASSPLSNEQFF TGTGCCAGCAGTCCCCTGTCCAATGAGCAGTTCTTC
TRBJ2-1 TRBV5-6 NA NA CASSPQKGVDNNEQFF TGTGCCAGCAGCCCCCAAAAGGGAGTAGATAACAATGAGCAGTTCTTC